Sequencing of this T cell receptor (beta chain) was carried out in a study of cytomegalovirus exposure and HLA in healthy donors. In the study overall: There were under 140 million unique TCR beta sequences, drawn from approximately 190 million T cells, in an earlier analysis. Whole-study results and caveats: In vitro, a few CMV-associated chains proved specific for CMV antigens. Within an earlier analysis, most TCR beta V segments proved productive either about 90% or about 30% of the time.

This clone was observed a few times. Its matching antigen is unknown. Everyone who donated was a healthy bone marrow donor. Trimming removed 8 bases at V and 4 bases at J, with 14 bases between. CDR3 length: 12 residues. Germline loops: CDR1 GTSNPN, CDR2 SVGIG (reference sequence). PCR was performed using 60 Vbeta and 13 Jbeta primers. Some clones are missing from TCRdb's copy, which holds only in-frame ones; the method was immunoSEQ multiplex PCR. The repertoire includes 130,000 or so clones, around 57% of them detected once, and 1.8% sits in the top ten. The source is a male donor in good health and CMV-seronegative. The chain couples TRBV30 to TRBJ1-2; tentative D call: TRBD1 (5 bases). The specimen was PBMCs. The CDR3 here is CALAGGAYGYTF. The CDR3 DNA reads TGTGCCCTCGCGGGGGGTGCCTATGGCTACACCTTC.